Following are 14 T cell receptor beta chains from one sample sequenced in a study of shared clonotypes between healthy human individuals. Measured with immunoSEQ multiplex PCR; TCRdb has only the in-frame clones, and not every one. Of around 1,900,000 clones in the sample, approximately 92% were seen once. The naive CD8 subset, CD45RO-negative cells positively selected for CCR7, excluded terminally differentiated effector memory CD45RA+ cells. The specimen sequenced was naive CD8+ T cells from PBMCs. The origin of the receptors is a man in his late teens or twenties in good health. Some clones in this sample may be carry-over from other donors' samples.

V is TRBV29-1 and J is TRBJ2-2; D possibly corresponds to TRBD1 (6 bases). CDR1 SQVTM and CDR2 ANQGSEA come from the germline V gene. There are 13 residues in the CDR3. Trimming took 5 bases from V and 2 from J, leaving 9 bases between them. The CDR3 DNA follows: TGCAGCGTTCCCAGGGGTAACACCGGGGAGCTGTTTTTT. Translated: CSVPRGNTGELFF.

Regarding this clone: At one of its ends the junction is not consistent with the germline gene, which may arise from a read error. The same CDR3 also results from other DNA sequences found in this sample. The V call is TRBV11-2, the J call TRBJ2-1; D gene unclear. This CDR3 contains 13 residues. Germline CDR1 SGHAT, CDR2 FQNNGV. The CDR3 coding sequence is TGTGCCAGCAGTTTAGGGTCGGGCAATGAGCAGTTCTTC. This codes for CASSLGSGNEQFF.

CDR3 coding DNA: TGTGCCAGCAGCTTTTCGGACAGGGGAGGCCGAGGACAGCCCCAGCATTTT. Its protein product is CASSFSDRGGRGQPQHF. The chain has TRBV7-9 and TRBJ1-5; 9 bases match TRBD1. The CDR3 is 17 amino acids. CDR1 is SEHNR, CDR2 FQNEAQ, per germline (reference sequence). The V gene end was trimmed by 3 bases and the J gene end by 7 bases; junction bases not matched to a gene: 13.

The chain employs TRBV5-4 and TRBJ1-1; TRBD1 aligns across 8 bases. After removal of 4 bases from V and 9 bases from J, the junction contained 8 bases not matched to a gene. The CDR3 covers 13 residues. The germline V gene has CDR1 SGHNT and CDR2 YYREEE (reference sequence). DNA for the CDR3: TGTGCCAGCAGCACAAACAGGGGGTCGAAAGCTTTCTTT. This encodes CASSTNRGSKAFF.

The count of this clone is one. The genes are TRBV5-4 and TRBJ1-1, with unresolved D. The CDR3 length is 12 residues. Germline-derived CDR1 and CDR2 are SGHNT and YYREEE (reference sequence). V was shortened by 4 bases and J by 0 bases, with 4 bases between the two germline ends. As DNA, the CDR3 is TGTGCCAGCAGCAGGGTGAACACTGAAGCTTTCTTT. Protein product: CASSRVNTEAFF.

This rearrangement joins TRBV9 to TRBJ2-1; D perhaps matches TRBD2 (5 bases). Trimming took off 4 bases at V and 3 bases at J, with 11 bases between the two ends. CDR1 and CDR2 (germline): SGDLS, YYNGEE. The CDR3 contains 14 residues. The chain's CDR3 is CASSHIGNYNEQFF. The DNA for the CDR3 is TGTGCCAGCAGCCACATCGGGAACTACAATGAGCAGTTCTTC.

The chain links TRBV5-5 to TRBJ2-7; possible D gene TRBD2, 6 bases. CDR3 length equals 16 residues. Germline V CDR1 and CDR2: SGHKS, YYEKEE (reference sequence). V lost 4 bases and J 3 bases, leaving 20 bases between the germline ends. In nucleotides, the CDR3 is TGTGCCAGCAGCCCTCGCGTGGTAGCGGTTAACTACGAGCAGTACTTC. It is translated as CASSPRVVAVNYEQYF.

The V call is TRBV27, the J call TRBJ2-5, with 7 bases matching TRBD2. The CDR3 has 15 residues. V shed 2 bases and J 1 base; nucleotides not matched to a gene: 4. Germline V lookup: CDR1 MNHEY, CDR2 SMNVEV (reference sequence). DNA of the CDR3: TGTGCCAGCAGTTTAGGGCTAGCGGTCCAAGAGACCCAGTACTTC. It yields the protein CASSLGLAVQETQYF.

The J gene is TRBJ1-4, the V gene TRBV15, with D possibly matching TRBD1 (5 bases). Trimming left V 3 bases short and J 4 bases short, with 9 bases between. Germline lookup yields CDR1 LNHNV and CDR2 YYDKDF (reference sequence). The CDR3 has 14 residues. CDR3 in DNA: TGTGCCACCAGCAGGGCGGGGGGTAATGAAAAACTGTTTTTT. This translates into CATSRAGGNEKLFF. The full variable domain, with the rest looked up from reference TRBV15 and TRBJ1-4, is DAMVIQNPRYQVTQFGKPVTLSCSQTLNHNVMYWYQQKSSQAPKLLFHYYDKDFNNEADTPDNFQSRRPNTSFCFLDIRSPGLGDTAMYLCATSRAGGNEKLFFGSGTQLSVL.

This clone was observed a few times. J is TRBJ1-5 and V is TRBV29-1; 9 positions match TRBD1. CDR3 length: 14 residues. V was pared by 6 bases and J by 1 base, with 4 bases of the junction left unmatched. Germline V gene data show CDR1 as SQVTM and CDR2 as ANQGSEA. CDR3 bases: TGCAGCGTCCGACAGGGGGGAAGCAATCAGCCCCAGCATTTT. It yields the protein CSVRQGGSNQPQHF.

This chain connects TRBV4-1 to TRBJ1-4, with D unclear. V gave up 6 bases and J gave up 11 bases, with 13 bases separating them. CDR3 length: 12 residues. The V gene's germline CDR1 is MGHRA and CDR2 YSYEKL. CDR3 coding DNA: TGCGCCAGCAGGTCCGGACCCGGCAAACTGTTTTTT. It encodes CASRSGPGKLFF.

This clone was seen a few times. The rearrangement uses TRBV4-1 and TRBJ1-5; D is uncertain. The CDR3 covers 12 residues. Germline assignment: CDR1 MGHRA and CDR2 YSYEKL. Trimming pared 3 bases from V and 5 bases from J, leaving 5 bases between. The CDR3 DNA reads TGCGCCAGCAGCCAGGGCCATCAGCCCCAGCATTTT. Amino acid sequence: CASSQGHQPQHF.

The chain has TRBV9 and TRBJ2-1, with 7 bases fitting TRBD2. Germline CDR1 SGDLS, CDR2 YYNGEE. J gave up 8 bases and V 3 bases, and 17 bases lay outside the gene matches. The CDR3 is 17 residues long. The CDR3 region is CASSALTRDYLRDEQFF. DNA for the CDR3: TGTGCCAGCAGCGCCCTTACCCGGGACTACCTTCGGGATGAGCAGTTCTTC. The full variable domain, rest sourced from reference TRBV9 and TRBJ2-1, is DSGVTQTPKHLITATGQRVTLRCSPRSGDLSVYWYQQSLDQGLQFLIQYYNGEERAKGNILERFSAQQFPDLHSELNLSSLELGDSALYFCASSALTRDYLRDEQFFGPGTRLTVL.

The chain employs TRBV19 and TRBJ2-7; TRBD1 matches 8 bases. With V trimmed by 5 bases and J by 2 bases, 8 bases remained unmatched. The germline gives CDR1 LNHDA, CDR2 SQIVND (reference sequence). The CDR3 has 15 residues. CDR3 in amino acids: CASSRIRDRPYEQYF. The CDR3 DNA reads TGTGCCAGTAGTCGAATCCGGGACAGGCCCTACGAGCAGTACTTC.